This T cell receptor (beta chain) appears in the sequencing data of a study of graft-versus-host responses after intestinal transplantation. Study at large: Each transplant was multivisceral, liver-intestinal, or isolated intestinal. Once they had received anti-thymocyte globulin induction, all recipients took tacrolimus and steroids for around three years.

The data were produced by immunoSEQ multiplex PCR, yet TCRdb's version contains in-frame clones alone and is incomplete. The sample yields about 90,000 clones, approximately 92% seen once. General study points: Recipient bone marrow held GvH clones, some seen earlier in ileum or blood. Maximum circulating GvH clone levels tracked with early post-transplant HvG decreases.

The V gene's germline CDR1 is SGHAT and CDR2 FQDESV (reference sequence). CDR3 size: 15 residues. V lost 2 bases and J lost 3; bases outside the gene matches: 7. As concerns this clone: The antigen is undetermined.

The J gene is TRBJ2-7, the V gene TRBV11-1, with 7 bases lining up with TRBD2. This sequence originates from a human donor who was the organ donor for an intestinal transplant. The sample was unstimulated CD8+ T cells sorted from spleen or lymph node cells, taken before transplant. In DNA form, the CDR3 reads TGTGCCAGCAGCTTATGGGGAGGGGACGACTACGAGCAGTACTTC. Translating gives CASSLWGGDDYEQYF.